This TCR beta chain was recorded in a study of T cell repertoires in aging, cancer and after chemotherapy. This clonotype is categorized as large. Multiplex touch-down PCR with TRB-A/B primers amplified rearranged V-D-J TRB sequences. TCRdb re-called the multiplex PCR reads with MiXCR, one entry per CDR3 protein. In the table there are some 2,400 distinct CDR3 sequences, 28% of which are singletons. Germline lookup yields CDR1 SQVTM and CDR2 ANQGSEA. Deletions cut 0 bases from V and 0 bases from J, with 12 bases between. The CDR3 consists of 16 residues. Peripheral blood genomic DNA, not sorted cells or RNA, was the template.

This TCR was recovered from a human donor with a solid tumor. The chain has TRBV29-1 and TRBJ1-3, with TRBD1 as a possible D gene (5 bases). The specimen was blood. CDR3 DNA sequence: TGCAGCGTTGAAGATACAGGTTACTACTCTGGAAACACCATATATTTT. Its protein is CSVEDTGYYSGNTIYF.